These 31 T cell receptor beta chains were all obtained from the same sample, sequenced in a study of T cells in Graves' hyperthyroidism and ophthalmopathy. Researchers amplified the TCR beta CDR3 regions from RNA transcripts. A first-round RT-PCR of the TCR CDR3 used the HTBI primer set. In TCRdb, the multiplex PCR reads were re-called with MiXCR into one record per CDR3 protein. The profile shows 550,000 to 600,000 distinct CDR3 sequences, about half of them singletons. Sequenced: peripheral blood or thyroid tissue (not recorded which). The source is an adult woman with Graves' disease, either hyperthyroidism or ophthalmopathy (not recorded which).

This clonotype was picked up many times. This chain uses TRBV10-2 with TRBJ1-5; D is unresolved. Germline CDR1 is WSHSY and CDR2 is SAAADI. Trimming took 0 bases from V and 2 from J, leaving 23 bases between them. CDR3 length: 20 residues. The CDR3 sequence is CASSESGGRLELDGNQPQHF. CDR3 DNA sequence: TGCGCCAGCAGTGAGTCGGGTGGCAGACTGGAGTTAGACGGCAATCAGCCCCAGCATTTT.

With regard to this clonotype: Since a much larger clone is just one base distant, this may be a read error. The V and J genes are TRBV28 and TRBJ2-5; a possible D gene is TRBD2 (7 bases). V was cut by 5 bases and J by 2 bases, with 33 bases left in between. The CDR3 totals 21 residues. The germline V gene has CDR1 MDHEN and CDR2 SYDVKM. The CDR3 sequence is CASSLSGVVIPFTSEQETQYF. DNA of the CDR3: TGTGCCAGCAGTCTGTCAGGGGTTGTAATCCCCTTCACTAGCGAGCAAGAGACCCAGTACTTC.

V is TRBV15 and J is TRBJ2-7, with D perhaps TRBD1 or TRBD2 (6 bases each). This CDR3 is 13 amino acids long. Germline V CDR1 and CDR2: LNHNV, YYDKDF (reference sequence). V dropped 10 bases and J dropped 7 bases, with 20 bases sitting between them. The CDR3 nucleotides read TGTGCCATACCGGGGGCATTCGGCGGGGAGCAGTACTTC. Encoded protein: CAIPGAFGGEQYF.

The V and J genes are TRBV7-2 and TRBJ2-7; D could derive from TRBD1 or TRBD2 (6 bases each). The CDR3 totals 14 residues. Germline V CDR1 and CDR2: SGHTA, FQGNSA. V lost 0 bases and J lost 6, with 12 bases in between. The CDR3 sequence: CASSLARDIREQYF. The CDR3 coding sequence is TGTGCCAGCAGCTTAGCGCGGGACATACGCGAGCAGTACTTC.

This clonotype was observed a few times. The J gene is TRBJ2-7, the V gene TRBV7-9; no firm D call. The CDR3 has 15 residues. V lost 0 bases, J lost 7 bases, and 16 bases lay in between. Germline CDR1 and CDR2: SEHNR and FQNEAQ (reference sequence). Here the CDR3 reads CASSLATVKLGEQYF. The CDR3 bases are TGTGCCAGCAGCTTAGCGACCGTCAAACTGGGGGAGCAGTACTTC.

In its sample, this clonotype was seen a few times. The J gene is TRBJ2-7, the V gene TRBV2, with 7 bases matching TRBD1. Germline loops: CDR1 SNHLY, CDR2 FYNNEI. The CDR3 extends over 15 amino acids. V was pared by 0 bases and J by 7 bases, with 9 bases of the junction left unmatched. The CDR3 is CASSEAGTASREQYF. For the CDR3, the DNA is TGTGCCAGCAGTGAAGCCGGGACAGCGTCCCGGGAGCAGTACTTC.

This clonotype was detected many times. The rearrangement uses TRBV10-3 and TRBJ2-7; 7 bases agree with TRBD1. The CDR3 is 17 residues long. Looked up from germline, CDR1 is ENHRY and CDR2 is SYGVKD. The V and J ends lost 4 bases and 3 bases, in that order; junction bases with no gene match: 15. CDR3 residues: CAISAWDSKYPNYEQYF. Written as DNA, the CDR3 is TGTGCCATCAGTGCGTGGGACAGTAAATACCCCAACTACGAGCAGTACTTC.

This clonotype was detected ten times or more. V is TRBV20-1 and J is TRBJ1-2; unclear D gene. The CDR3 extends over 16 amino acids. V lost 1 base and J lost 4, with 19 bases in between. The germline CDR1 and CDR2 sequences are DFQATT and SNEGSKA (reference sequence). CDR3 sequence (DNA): TGCAGTGCTAGAGTTGGTTTCCGGCACCTCCGCTATGGCTACACCTTC. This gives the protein CSARVGFRHLRYGYTF.

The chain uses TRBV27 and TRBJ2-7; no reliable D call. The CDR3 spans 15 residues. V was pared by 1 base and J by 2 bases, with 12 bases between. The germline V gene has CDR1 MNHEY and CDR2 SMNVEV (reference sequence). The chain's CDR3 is CASSLYQVLPYEQYF. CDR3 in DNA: TGTGCCAGCAGTTTATATCAGGTCCTACCCTACGAGCAGTACTTC.

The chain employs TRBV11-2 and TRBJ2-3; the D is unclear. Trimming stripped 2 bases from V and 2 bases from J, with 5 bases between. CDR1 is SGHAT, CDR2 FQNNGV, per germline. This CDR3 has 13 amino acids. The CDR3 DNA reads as TGTGCCAGCAGCTTACCGTTCACAGATACGCAGTATTTT. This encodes CASSLPFTDTQYF.

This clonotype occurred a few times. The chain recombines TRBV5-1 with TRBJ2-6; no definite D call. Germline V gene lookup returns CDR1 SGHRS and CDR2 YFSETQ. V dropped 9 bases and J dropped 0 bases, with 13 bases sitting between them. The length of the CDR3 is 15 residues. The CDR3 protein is CATGEGYSGANVLTF. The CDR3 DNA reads TGCGCCACCGGCGAAGGTTACTCTGGGGCCAACGTCCTGACTTTC.

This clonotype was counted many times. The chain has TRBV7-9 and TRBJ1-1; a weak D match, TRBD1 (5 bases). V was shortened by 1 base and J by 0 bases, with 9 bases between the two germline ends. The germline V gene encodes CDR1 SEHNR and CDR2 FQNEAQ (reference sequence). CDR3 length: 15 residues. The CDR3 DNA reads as TGTGCCAGCAGCTTAGGGCAGGACATGAACACTGAAGCTTTCTTT. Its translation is CASSLGQDMNTEAFF.

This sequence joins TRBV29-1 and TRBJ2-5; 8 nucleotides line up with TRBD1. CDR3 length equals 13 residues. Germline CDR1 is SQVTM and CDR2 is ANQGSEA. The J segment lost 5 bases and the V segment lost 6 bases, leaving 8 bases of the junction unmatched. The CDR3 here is CSVTETGGETQYF. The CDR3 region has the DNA TGCAGCGTGACTGAAACAGGGGGGGAGACCCAGTACTTC.

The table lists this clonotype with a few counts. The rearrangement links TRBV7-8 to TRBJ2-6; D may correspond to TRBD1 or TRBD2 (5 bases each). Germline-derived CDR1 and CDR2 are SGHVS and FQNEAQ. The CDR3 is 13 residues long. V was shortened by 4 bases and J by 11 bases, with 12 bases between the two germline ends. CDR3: CASSSQGAYVLTF. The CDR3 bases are TGTGCCAGCAGCTCCCAGGGAGCCTACGTCCTGACTTTC.

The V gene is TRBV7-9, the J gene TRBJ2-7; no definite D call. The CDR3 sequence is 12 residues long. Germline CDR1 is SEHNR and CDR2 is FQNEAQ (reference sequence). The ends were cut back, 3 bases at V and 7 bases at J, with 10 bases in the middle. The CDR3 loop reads CASSFVSREQYF. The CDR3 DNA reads TGTGCCAGCAGCTTCGTCTCTCGGGAGCAGTACTTC.

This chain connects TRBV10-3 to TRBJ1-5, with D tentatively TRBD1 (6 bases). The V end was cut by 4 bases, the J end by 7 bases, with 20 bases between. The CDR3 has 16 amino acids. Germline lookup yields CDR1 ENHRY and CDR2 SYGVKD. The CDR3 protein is CAISAPGGGTRQPQHF. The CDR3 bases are TGTGCCATCAGTGCTCCCGGCGGGGGGACACGGCAGCCCCAGCATTTT.

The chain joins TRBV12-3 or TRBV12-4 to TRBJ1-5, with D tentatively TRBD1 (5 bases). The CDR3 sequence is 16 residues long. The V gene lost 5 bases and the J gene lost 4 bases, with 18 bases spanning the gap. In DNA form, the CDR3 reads TGTGCCAGCAGTAAGTCCGACAGCCCCTGGAATCAGCCCCAGCATTTT. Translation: CASSKSDSPWNQPQHF.

The CDR3 loop reads CATSREDQPQNTEAFF. For the CDR3, the DNA is TGTGCCACCAGCAGAGAAGATCAGCCTCAGAACACTGAAGCTTTCTTT. The V call is TRBV15, the J call TRBJ1-1; D remains unclear. The germline V gene has CDR1 LNHNV and CDR2 YYDKDF (reference sequence). V dropped 0 bases and J dropped 1 base, with 12 bases sitting between them. The CDR3 length is 16 residues.

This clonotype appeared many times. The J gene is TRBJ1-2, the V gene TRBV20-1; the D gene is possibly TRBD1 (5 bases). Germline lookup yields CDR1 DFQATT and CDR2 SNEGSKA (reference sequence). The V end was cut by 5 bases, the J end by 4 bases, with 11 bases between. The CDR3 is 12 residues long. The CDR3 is CSAQTAAYGYTF. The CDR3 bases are TGCAGTGCTCAGACAGCAGCCTATGGCTACACCTTC.

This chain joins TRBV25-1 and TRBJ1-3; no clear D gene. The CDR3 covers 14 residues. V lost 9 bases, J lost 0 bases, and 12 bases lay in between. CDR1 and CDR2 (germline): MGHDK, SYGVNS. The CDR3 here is CASRPLSSGNTIYF. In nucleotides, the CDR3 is TGTGCCAGTCGTCCCCTCAGCTCTGGAAACACCATATATTTT.

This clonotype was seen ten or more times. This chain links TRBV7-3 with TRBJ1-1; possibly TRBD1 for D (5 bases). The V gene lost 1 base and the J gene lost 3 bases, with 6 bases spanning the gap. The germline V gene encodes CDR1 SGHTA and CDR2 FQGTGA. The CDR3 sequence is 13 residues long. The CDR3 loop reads CASSLMGDTEAFF. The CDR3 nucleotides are TGTGCCAGCAGCTTAATGGGGGACACTGAAGCTTTCTTT. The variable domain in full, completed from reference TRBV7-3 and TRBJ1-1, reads GAGVSQTPSNKVTEKGKYVELRCDPISGHTALYWYRQSLGQGPEFLIYFQGTGAADDSGLPNDRFFAVRPEGSVSTLKIQRTERGDSAVYLCASSLMGDTEAFFGQGTRLTVV.

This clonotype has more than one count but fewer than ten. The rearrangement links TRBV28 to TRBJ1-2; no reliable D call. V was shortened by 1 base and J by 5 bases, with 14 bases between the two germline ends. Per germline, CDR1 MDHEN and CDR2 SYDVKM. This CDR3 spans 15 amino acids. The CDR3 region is CASSLSMASFYGYTF. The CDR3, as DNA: TGTGCCAGCAGTTTATCAATGGCTTCCTTTTATGGCTACACCTTC.

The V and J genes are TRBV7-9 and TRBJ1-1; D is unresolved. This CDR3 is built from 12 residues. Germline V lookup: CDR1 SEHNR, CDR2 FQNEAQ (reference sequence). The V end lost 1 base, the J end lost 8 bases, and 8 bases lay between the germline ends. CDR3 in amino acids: CASSLEVSEAFF. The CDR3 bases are TGTGCCAGCAGCTTAGAGGTTTCAGAAGCTTTCTTT.

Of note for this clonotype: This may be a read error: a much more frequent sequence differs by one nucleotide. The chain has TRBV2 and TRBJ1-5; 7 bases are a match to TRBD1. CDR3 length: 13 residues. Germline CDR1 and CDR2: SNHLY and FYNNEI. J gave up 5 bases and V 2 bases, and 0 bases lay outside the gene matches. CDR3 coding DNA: TGTGCCAGCAGTGAAACAGGGGATCAGCCCCAGCATTTT. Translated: CASSETGDQPQHF.

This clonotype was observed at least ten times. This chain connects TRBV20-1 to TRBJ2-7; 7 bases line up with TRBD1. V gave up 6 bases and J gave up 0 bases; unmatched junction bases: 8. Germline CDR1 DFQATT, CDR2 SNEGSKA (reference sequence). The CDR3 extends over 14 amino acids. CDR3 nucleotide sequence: TGCAGTGCCGTACAGGGGACCCTCTCCTACGAGCAGTACTTC. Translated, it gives CSAVQGTLSYEQYF.

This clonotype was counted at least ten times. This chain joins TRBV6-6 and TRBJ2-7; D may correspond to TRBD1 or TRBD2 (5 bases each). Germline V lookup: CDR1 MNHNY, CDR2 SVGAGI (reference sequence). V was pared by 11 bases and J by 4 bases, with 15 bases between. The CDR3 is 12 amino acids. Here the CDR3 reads CAVSRDRYEQYF. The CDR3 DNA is TGTGCCGTAAGCCGGGACCGTTACGAGCAGTACTTC.

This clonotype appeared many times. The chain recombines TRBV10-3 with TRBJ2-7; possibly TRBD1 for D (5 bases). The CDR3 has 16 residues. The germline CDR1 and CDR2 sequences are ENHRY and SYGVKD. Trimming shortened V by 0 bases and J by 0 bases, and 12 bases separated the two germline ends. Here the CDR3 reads CAISESTVRSSYEQYF. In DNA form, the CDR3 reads TGTGCCATCAGTGAGTCGACAGTTAGAAGCTCCTACGAGCAGTACTTC.

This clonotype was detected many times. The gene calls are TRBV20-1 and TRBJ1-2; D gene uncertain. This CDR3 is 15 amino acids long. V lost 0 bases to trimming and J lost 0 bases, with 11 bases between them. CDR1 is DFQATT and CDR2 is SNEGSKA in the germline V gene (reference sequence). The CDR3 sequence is CSARDYAEANYGYTF. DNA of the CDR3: TGCAGTGCTAGAGATTATGCAGAGGCTAACTATGGCTACACCTTC.

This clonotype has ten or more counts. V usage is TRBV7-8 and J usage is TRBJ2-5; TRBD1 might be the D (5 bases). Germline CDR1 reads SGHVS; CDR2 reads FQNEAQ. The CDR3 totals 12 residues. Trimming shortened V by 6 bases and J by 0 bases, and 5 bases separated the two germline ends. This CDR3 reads CASRGHQETQYF. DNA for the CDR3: TGTGCCAGCAGGGGGCACCAAGAGACCCAGTACTTC.

The CDR3 DNA reads as TGTGCCAGCAGCTTAGAGGGAATGAGGAATTCACCCCTCCACTTT. This sequence encodes CASSLEGMRNSPLHF. V gene TRBV7-9 combines with J gene TRBJ1-6; D gene ambiguous. CDR1 is SEHNR, CDR2 FQNEAQ, per germline (reference sequence). The V end was cut by 1 base, the J end by 7 bases, with 11 bases between. The CDR3 has 15 residues.

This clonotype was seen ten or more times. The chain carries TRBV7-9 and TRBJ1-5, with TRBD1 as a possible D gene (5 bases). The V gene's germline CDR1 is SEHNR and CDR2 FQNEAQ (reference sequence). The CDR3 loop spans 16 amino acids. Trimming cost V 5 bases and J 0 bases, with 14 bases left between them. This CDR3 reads CASSLEGHNSNQPQHF. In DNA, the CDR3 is TGTGCCAGCAGCCTCGAGGGGCACAATAGCAATCAGCCCCAGCATTTT.